This T cell receptor (beta chain) was observed in a study of neurological immune-mediated disorders. TCRdb independently ran MiXCR on the 5' RACE reads; one entry per CDR3 protein. The sample gives more than 45,000 distinct CDR3 sequences, around 3.5% of which show up once; approximately 3.3% is in the top ten. General observations from the study: Because no CDR3 amino acid sequences were shared across subjects by expanded clones, private repertoires were suggested in all groups.

CDR3 length equals 15 residues. V lost 4 bases, J lost 2 bases, and 15 bases lay in between. Germline values: CDR1 SGHKS, CDR2 YYEKEE (reference sequence). Unsorted libraries were prepared from 2 million PBMCs held at -80 C. This clonotype was seen repeatedly, ten times or more. Its antigen is unidentified. The source is a woman in her twenties or thirties with multiple sclerosis. The sample comprised PBMCs. J is TRBJ2-5 and V is TRBV5-5, with D uncertain. The CDR3 DNA sequence: TGTGCCAGCAGCCCCTTATCAGCGCTACAAGAGACCCAGTACTTC. Its translation is CASSPLSALQETQYF.